This T cell receptor beta chain was captured in a study of blood T cells in healthy people across ages. This CDR3 has 14 residues. Germline values: CDR1 KGHSH, CDR2 LQKENI. This clonotype was counted a single time. Its specificity is not known. One end of the junction does not line up with germline, which may come from a read error. With a J-beta primer mix and a sample-barcoded 5' primer, a second PCR ran roughly 6 to 11 cycles. Each cDNA molecule was tagged by a template-switch adaptor that had 12 random nucleotides. TCRdb itself ran the 5' RACE reads through MiXCR, one entry per CDR3 protein. Altogether approximately 600,000 distinct CDR3 sequences are present, roughly 58% being singletons, with the ten largest covering more than 35%. General study findings and limits: Considered underestimates were the diversity estimates obtained from one million T cells.

The donors, aged roughly 6 to 100, were healthy Caucasians from Russia. Sequenced input: blood. The chain carries TRBV18 and TRBJ2-7; tentative D call: TRBD1 (6 bases). The receptor was isolated from a man in his fifties or sixties in good health. CDR3 amino acids: CASSPLDSRGERYF. CDR3 nucleotides: TGTGCCAGCTCACCACTTGATAGCAGGGGCGAGCGGTACTTC.